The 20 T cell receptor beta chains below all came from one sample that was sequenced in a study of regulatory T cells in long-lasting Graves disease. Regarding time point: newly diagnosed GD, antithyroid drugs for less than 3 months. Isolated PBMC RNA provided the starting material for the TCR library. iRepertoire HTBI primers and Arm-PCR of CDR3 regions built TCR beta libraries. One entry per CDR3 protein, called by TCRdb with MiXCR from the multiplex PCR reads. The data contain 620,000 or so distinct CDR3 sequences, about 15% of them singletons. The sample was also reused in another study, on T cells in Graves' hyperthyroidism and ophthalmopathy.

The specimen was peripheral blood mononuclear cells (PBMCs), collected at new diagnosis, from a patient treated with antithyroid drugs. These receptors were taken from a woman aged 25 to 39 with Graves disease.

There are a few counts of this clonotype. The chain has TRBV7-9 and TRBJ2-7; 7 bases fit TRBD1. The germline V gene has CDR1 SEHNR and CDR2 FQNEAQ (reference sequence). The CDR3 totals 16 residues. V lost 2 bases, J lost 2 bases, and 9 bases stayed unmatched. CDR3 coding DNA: TGTGCCAGCAGCTTAATCCAGACAGGGAGCGCCTACGAGCAGTACTTC. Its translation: CASSLIQTGSAYEQYF.

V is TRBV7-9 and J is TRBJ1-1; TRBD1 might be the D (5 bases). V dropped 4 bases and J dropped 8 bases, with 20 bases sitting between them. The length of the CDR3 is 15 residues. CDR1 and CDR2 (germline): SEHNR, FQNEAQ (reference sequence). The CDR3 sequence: CASSSRTSTIAEAFF. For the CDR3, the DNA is TGTGCCAGCAGCTCCAGGACAAGTACGATCGCCGAAGCTTTCTTT. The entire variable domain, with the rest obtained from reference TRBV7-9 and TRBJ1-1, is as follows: DTGVSQNPRHKITKRGQNVTFRCDPISEHNRLYWYRQTLGQGPEFLTYFQNEAQLEKSRLLSDRFSAERPKGSFSTLEIQRTEQGDSAMYLCASSSRTSTIAEAFFGQGTRLTVV.

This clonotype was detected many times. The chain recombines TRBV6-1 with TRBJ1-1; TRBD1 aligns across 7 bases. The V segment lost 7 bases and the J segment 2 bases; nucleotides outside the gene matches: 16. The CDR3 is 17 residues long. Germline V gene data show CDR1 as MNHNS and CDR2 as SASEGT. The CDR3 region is CASTMILGGGGNTEAFF. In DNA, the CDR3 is TGTGCCAGCACCATGATTTTAGGTGGAGGGGGCAACACTGAAGCTTTCTTT.

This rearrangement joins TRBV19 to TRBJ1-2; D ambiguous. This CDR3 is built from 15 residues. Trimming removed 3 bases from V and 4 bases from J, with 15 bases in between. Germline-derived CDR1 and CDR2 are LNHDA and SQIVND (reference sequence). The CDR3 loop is CASSMPGGFIYGYTF. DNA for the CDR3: TGTGCCAGTAGTATGCCGGGCGGATTTATCTATGGCTACACCTTC.

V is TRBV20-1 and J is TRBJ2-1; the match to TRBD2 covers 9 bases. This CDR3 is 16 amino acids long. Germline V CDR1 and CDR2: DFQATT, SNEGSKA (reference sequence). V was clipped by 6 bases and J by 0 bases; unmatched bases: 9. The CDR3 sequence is CSANIPSGISYNEQFF. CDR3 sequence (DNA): TGCAGTGCCAATATTCCTAGCGGGATCTCCTACAATGAGCAGTTCTTC.

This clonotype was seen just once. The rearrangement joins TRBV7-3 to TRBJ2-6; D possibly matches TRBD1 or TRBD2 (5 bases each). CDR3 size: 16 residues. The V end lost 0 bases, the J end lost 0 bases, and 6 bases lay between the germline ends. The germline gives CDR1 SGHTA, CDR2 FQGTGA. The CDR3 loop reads CASSLTGTSGANVLTF. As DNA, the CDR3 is TGTGCCAGCAGCTTAACGGGGACCTCTGGGGCCAACGTCCTGACTTTC.

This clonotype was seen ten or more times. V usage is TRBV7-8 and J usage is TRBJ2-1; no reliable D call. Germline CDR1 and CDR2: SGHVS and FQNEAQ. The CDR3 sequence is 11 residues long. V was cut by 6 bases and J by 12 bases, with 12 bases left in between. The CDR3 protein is CASSSSFGQFF. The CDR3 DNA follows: TGTGCCAGCAGTTCTTCCTTTGGGCAGTTCTTC.

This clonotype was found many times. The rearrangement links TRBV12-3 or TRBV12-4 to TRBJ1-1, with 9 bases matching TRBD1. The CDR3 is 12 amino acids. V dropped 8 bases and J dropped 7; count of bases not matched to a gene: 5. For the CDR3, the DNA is TGTGCCAGCGTCCCGGGACAGGGTGAAGCTTTCTTT. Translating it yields CASVPGQGEAFF.

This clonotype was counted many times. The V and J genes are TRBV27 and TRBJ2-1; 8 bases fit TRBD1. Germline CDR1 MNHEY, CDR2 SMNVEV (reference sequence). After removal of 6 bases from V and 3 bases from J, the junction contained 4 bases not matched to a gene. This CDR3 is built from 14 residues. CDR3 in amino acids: CASSPDRVYNEQFF. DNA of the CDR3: TGTGCCAGCAGCCCGGACAGGGTCTACAATGAGCAGTTCTTC.

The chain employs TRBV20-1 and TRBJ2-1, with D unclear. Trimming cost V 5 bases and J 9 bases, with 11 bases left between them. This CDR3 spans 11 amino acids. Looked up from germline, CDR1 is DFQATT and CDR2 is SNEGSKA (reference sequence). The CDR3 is CSARKVREQFF. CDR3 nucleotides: TGCAGTGCTCGGAAGGTACGTGAGCAGTTCTTC.

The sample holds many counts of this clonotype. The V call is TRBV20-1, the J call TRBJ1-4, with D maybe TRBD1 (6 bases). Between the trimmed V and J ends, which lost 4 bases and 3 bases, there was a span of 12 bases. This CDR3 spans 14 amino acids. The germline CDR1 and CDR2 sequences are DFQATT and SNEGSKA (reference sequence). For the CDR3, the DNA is TGCAGTGCTACCCGGGACACTGCTAATGAAAAACTGTTTTTT. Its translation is CSATRDTANEKLFF.

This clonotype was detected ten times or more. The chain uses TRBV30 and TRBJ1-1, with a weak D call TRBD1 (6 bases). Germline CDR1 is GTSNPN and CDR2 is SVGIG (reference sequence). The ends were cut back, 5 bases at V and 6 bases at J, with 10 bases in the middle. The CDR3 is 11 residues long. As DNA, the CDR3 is TGTGCCTGGTCGGGGGCGGCTGAAGCTTTCTTT. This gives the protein CAWSGAAEAFF.

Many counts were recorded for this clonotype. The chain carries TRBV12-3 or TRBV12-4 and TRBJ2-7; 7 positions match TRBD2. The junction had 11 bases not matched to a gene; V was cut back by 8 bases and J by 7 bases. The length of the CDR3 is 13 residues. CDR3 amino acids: CASLSGRAGEQYF. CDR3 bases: TGTGCCAGCCTCTCTGGGAGGGCCGGAGAGCAGTACTTC.

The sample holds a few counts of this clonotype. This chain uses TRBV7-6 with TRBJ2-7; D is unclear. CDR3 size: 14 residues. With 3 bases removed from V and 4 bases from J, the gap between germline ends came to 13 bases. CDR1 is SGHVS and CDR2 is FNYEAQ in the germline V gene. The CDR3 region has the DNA TGTGCCAGCAGCTTGTTCGGGCCTCAGTACGAGCAGTACTTC. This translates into CASSLFGPQYEQYF.

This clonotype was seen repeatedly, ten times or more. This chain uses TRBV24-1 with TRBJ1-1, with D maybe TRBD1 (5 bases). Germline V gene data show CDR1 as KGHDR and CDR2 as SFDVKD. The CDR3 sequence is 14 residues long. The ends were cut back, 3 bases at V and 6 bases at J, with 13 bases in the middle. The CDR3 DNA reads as TGTGCCACCAGTGATCCAGAAGGGGTGGCTGAAGCTTTCTTT. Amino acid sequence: CATSDPEGVAEAFF.

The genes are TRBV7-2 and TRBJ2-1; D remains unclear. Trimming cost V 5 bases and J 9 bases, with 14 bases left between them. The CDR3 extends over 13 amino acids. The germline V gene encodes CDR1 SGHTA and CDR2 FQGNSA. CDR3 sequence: CASSPREKGEQFF. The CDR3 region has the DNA TGTGCCAGCAGCCCGCGTGAAAAAGGTGAGCAGTTCTTC.

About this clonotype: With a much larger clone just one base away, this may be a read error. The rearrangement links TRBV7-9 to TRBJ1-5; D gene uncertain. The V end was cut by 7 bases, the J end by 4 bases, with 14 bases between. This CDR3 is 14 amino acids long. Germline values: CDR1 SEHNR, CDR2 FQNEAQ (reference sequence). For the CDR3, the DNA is TGTGCCAGCAACATGCGGGGAACAAATCAGCCCCAGCATTTT. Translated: CASNMRGTNQPQHF.

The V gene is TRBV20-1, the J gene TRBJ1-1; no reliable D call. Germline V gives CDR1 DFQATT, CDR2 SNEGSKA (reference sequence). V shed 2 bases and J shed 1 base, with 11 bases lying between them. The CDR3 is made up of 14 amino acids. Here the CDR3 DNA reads TGCAGTGCTAGATTTTTGGGAGCGAACACTGAAGCTTTCTTT. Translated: CSARFLGANTEAFF.

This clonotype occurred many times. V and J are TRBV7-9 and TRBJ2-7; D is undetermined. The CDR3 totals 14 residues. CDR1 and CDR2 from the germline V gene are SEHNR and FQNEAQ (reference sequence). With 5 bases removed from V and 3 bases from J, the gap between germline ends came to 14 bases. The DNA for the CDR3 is TGTGCCAGCAGCCAGTCCTGGATGATCTACGAGCAGTACTTC. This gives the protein CASSQSWMIYEQYF.

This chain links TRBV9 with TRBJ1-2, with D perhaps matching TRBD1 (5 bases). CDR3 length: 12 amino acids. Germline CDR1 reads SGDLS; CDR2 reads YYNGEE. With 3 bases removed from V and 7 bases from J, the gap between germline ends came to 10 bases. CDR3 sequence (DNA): TGTGCCAGCAGCGCACAGGATCGTGGCTACACCTTC. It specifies CASSAQDRGYTF.